The clone carrying this T cell receptor (beta chain) was detected only a few times. With 4 bases clipped from V and 2 bases from J, the junction kept 9 bases outside the gene matches. Germline lookup yields CDR1 SGHRS and CDR2 YFSETQ. The CDR3 loop spans 15 amino acids. In the source study's methods: Amplification of reference gene primers provided the estimated nucleated cell counts. The protocol was immunoSEQ multiplex PCR, while the TCRdb copy is restricted to in-frame clones and leaves out a portion. The V and J calls and clone size come from that table; D and trimming were worked out from the DNA. Here the sample spans hundreds of thousands of clones, about 84% being singletons. These data are taken from a study of blood T cell repertoires in COVID-19. Overall study: The samples span acute and convalescent COVID-19 from the United States, Italy and Spain. Sources were T cells, B-cell-depleted T cells, or PBMCs; the material itself was cDNA or gDNA.

This clonotype originated in a woman over 75 with acute or convalescent COVID-19. The specimen sequenced was peripheral blood. The chain employs TRBV5-1 and TRBJ2-7; 7 bases fit TRBD1. For the CDR3, the DNA is TGCGCCAGCAGCATACGCGCCGGGACAGCCTACGAGCAGTACTTC. It codes for CASSIRAGTAYEQYF. Together with reference TRBV5-1 and TRBJ2-7, the CDR3 gives the full variable domain: KAGVTQTPRYLIKTRGQQVTLSCSPISGHRSVSWYQQTPGQGLQFLFEYFSETQRNKGNFPGRFSGRQFSNSRSEMNVSTLELGDSALYLCASSIRAGTAYEQYFGPGTRLTVT.